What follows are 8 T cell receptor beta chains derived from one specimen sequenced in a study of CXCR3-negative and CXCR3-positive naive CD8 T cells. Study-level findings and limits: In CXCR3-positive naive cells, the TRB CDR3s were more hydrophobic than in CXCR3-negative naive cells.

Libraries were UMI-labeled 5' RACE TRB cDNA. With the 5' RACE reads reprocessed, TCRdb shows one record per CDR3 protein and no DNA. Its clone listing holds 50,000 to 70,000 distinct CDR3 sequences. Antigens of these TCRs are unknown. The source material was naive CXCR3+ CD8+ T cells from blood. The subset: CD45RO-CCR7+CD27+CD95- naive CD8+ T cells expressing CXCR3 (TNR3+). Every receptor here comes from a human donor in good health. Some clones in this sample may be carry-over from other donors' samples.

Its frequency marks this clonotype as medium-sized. CDR3 region: CSVAAGTGADTQYF. The chain carries TRBV29-1 and TRBJ2-3; the D call from TCRdb, TRBD1, cannot be confirmed without DNA. Germline lookup yields CDR1 SQVTM and CDR2 ANQGSEA. The CDR3 is 14 residues long.

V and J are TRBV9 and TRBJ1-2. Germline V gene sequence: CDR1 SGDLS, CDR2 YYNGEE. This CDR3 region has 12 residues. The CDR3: CASSAGVRGYTF.

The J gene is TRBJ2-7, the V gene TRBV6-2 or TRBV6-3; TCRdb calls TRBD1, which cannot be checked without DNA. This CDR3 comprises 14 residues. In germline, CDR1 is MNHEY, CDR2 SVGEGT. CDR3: CASSPPLSVVEQYF.

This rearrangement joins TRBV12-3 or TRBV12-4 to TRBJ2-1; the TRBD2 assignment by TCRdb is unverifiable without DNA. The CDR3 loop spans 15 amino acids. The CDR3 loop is CASRLTSGALSEQFF.

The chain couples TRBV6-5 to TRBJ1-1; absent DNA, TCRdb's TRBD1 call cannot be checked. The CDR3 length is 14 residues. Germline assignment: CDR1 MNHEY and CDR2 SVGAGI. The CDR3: CASRPRDRGREAFF.

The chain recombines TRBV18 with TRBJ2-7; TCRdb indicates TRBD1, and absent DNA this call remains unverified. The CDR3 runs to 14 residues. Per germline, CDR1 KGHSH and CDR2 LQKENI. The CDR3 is CASSLRDDSYEQYF.

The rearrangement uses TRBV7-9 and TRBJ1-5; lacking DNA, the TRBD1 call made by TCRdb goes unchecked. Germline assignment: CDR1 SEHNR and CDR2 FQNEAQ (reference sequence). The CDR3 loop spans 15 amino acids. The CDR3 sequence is CASSLGGFPNQPQHF.

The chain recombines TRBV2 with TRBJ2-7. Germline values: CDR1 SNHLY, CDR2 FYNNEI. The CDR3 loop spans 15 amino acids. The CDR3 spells CASSELREKSYEQYF.